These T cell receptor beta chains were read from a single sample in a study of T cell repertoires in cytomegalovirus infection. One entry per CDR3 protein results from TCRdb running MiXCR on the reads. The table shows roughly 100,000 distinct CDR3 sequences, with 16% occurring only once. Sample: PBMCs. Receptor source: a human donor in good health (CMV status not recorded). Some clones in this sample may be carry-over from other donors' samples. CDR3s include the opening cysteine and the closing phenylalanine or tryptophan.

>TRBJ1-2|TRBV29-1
CSVDTGGYTF
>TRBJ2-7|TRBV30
CAWSTGTGPYEQYF
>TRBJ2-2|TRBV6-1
CASSEMSENTGELFF
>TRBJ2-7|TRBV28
CASSLGQGTWEQYF
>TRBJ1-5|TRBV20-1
CSARGDADSNQPQHF
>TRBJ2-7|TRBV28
CASSLQGMYEQYF
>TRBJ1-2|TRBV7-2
CASSIGTGGGYGYTF
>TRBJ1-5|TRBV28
CASSLVRAGQPQHF
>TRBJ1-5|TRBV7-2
CASSLDFGNRQPQHF
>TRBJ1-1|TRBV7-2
CASSLLARSNTEAFF
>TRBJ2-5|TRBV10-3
CAISETTGRNQETQYF
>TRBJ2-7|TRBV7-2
CASSLPDGTYEQYF
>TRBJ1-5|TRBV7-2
CASSRDRSQPQHF
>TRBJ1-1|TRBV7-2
CASSLAGAMNTEAFF
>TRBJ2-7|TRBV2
CASNRQGSEQYF
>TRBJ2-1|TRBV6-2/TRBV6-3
CASSSGGGYNEQFF
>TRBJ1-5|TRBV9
CASSVGQTLNQPQHF
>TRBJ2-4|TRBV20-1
CSALGRLAGKNIQYF
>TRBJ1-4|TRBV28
CASSSRQGPNEKLFF
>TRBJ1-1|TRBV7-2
CASSLRGSTEAFF
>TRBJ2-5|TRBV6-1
CASNLDRGGKTQYF
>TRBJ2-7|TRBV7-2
CASSFLPPAYEQYF
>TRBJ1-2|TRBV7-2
CASSRPGDYGYTF
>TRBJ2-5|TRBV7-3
CASSLAGAAGGKGETQYF
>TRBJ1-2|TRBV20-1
CSAVPGTTIKGYTF
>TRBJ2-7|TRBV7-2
CASSLRVSGGGRYEQYF
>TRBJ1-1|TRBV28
CASRGQGVLAFF
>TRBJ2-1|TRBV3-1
CASSQSLGRAGTTDTPYNEQFF
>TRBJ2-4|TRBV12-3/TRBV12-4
CASSLEAGGPAKNIQYF
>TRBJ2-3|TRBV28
CASSISSEYTQYF
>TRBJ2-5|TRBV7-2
CAGASGGGETQYF
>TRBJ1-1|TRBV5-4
CASSAQVNTEAFF
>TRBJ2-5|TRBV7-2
CASSLALVADRAQETQYF
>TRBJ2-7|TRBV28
CASSFPGTSSYEQYF
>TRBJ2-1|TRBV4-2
CASSPLGGSYNEQFF
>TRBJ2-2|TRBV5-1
CASSLAGRGTVNTGELFF
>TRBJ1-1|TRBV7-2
CASSPSGRMNTEAFF
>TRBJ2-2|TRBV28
CASSLAGTGELFF
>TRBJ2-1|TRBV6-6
CASSDPGGDYNEQFF
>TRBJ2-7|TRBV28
CASSLRDGIYEQYF
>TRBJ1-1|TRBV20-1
CSAEGGPTPTEAFF
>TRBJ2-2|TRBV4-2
CASSPAWRAGAGELFF
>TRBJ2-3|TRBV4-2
CASSQGNTGGADTQYF
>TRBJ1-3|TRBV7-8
CASSLDHSGNTIYF
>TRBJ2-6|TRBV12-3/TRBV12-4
CASTWGTGPSGANVLTF
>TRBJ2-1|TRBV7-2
CATQTGTGSNEQFF
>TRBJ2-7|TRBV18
CASYRSGTGSYEQYF
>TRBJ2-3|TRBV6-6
CASSASRDRGTDTQYF
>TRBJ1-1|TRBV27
CASASATEAFF
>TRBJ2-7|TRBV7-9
CAILRDRGSYEQYF
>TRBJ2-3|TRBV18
CASSRQNLDTDTQYF
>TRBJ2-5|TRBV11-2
CASSLGSWRETQYF
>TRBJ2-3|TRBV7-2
CASARGLTGGEDTQYF
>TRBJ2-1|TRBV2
CASSIVAGATYNEQFF
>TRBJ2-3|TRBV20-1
CSANRGETDTQYF